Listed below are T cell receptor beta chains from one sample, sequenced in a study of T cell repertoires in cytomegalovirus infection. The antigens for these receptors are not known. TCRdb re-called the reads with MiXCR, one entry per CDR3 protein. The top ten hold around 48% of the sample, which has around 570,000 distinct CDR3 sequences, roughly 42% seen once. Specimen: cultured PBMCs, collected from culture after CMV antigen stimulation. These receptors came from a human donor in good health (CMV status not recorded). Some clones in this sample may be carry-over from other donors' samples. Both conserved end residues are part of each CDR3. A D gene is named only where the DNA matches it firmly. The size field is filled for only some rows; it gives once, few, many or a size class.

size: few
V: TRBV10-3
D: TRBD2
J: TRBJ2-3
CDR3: CAISGHSGTGTDTQYF
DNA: TGTGCCATCAGTGGGCATAGCGGGACCGGCACAGATACGCAGTATTTT

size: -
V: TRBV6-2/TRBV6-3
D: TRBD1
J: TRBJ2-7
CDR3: CASSERQGAAYEQYF
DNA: TGTGCCAGCAGTGAGAGGCAGGGGGCGGCCTACGAGCAGTACTTC

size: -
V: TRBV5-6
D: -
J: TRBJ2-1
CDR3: CASSFAGLQQFF
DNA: TGTGCCAGCAGCTTCGCGGGACTCCAGCAGTTCTTC

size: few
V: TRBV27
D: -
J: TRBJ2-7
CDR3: CASRSHGSSYEQYF
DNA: TGTGCCAGCAGGAGCCATGGAAGCTCCTACGAGCAGTACTTC

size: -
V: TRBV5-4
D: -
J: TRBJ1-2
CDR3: CASSLAPASYGYTF
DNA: TGTGCCAGCAGCTTGGCGCCCGCCAGCTATGGCTACACCTTC

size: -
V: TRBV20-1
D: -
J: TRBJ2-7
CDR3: CSARGPFDTYEQYF
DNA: TGCAGTGCTAGAGGGCCCTTTGATACCTACGAGCAGTACTTC

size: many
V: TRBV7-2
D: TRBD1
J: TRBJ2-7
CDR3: CASSLSPPYGTGWVEGYYEQYF
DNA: TGTGCCAGCAGCTTATCTCCCCCCTACGGGACAGGGTGGGTAGAGGGCTATTACGAGCAGTACTTC

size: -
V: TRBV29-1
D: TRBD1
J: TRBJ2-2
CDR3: CSVLQGGTGELFF
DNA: TGCAGCGTCCTACAGGGGGGAACCGGGGAGCTGTTTTTT

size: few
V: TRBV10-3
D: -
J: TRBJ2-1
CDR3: CAISPGGNNEQFF
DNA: TGTGCCATCAGCCCCGGCGGGAACAATGAGCAGTTCTTC

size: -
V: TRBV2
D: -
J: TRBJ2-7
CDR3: CASSETASLSYEQYF
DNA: TGTGCCAGCAGTGAAACAGCTTCACTATCCTACGAGCAGTACTTC

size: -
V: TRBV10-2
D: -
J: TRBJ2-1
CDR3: CASKGLNSYNEQFF
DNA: TGCGCCAGCAAGGGCCTGAACTCCTACAATGAGCAGTTCTTC

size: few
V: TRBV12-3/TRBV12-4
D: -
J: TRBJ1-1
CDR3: CASRVGMNTEAFF
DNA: TGTGCCAGCAGGGTCGGGATGAACACTGAAGCTTTCTTT

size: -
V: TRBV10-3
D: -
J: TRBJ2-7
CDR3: CAISELGGDYEQYF
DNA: TGTGCCATCAGTGAACTAGGGGGGGACTACGAGCAGTACTTC

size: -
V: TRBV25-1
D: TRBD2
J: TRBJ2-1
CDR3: CASARRGGGLAVHNEQFF
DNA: TGTGCCAGCGCCCGGAGGGGCGGGGGACTAGCGGTACACAATGAGCAGTTCTTC

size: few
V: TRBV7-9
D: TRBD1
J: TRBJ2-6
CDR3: CASSSWTGHSGANVLTF
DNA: TGTGCCAGCAGCTCCTGGACAGGGCACTCTGGGGCCAACGTCCTGACTTTC

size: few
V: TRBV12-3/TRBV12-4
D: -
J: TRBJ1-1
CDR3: CASSPRHVNTEAFF
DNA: TGTGCCAGCAGTCCCCGACACGTGAACACTGAAGCTTTCTTT

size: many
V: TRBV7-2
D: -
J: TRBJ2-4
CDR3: CASSLEGSKNIQYF
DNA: TGTGCCAGCAGCTTAGAAGGTTCCAAAAACATTCAGTACTTC

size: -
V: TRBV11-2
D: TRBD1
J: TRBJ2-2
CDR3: CASSSSDRALGELFF
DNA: TGTGCCAGCAGCTCCTCGGACAGGGCGCTCGGGGAGCTGTTTTTT

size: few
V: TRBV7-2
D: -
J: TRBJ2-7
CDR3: CASSLFTGTGYEQYF
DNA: TGTGCCAGCAGCTTATTCACAGGGACTGGATACGAGCAGTACTTC

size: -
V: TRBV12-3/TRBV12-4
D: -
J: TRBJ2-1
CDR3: CASSLSIEVWRNNEQFF
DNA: TGTGCCAGCAGTTTATCCATTGAAGTTTGGAGAAACAATGAGCAGTTCTTC

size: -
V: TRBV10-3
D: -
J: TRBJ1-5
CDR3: CAISEGGEGYQPQHF
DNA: TGTGCCATCAGTGAGGGCGGGGAAGGATATCAGCCCCAGCATTTT

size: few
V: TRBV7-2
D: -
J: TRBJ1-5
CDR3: CASSLKLNQPQHF
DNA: TGTGCCAGCAGCTTAAAACTCAATCAGCCCCAGCATTTT

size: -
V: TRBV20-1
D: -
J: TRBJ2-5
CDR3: CSAQGRAPNGETQYF
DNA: TGCAGTGCTCAAGGCCGGGCCCCGAATGGAGAGACCCAGTACTTC

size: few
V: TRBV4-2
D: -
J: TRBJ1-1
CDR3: CASSSSDGEAFF
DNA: TGTGCCAGCAGCAGCTCGGACGGTGAAGCTTTCTTT

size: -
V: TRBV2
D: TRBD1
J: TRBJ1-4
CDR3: CASHQGADEKLFF
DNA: TGTGCCAGCCACCAGGGGGCGGACGAAAAACTGTTTTTT

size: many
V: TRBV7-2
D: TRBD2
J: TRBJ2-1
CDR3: CASSLGLAGGKQFF
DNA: TGTGCCAGCAGCTTGGGACTAGCGGGAGGGAAGCAGTTCTTC

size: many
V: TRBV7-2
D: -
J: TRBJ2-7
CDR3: CASSARTGASYEQYF
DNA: TGTGCCAGCAGCGCCCGGACTGGCGCCTCCTACGAGCAGTACTTC

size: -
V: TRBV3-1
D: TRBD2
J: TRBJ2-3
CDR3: CASSARPSGGTQYF
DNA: TGTGCCAGCAGCGCCCGACCCAGCGGGGGGACGCAGTATTTT

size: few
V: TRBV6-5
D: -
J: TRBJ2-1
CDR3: CASSYSGRTGFWNEQFF
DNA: TGTGCCAGCAGTTACTCGGGTCGGACCGGGTTCTGGAATGAGCAGTTCTTC

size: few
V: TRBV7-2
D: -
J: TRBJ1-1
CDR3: CASSPRQPHAAFF
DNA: TGTGCCAGCAGCCCAAGACAGCCCCACGCAGCTTTCTTT

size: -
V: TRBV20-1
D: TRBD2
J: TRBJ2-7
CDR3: CSAPLSGRAYEQYF
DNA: TGCAGTGCTCCACTTAGCGGGAGGGCCTACGAGCAGTACTTC

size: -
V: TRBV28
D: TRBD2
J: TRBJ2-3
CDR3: CASSSAGAPNTQYF
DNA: TGTGCCAGCAGCTCAGCGGGGGCCCCCAATACGCAGTATTTT

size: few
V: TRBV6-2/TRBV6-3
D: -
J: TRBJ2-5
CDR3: CASSSGVEETQYF
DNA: TGTGCCAGCAGTTCCGGGGTAGAAGAGACCCAGTACTTC

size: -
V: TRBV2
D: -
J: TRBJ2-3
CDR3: CASSVARQGTDTQYF
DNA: TGTGCCAGCAGTGTGGCAAGACAGGGCACAGATACGCAGTATTTT

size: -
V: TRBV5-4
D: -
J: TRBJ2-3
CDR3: CATRGAQTDTQYF
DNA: TGTGCCACCCGGGGGGCTCAAACAGATACGCAGTATTTT

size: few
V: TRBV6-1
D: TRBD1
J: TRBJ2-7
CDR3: CASIATGTVGYEQYF
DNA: TGTGCCAGCATAGCCACCGGGACAGTAGGCTACGAGCAGTACTTC

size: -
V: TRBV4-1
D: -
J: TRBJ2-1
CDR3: CASSQEPRGFAAWANEQFF
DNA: TGCGCCAGCAGCCAAGAGCCCCGCGGTTTCGCGGCTTGGGCCAATGAGCAGTTCTTC

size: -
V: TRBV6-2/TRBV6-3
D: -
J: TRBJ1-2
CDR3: CASSYDVYGYTF
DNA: TGTGCCAGCAGTTACGATGTTTATGGCTACACCTTC

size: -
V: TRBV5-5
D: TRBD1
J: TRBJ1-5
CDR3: CASSLLAGGGQPQHF
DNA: TGTGCCAGCAGCTTGCTTGCAGGGGGCGGACAGCCCCAGCATTTT

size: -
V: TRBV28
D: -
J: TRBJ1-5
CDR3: CASSTRGSYSNQPQHF
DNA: TGTGCCAGCAGTACCCGGGGCAGTTACTCCAATCAGCCCCAGCATTTT

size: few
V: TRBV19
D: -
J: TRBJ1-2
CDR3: CASSLGPRDYGYTF
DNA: TGTGCCAGTAGCCTCGGACCACGGGACTATGGCTACACCTTC

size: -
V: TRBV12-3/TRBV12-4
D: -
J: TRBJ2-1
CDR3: CASTRGLGSADEQFF
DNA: TGTGCCAGCACCAGGGGACTGGGCTCCGCCGATGAGCAGTTCTTC

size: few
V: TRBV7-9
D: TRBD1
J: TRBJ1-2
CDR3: CASSLEGQARFYGYTF
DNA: TGTGCCAGCAGCTTAGAGGGACAGGCGAGATTCTATGGCTACACCTTC

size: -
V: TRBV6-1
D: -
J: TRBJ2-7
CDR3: CVPREETYEQYF
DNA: TGTGTCCCTAGGGAGGAGACCTACGAGCAGTACTTC

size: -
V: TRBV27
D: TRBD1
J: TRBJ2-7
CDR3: CASSRDRGLLNSYEQYF
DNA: TGTGCCAGCTCAAGGGACAGGGGTTTGCTCAACTCCTACGAGCAGTACTTC

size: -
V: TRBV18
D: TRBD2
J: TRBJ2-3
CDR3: CASAPSGVTDTQYF
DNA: TGTGCCAGCGCGCCTAGCGGGGTCACAGATACGCAGTATTTT

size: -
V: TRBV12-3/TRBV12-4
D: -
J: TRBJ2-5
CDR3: CAGSFGWGETQYF
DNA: TGTGCCGGCAGTTTCGGTTGGGGGGAGACCCAGTACTTC

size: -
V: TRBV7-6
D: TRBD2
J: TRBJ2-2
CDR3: CASSLTSGQTGELFF
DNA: TGTGCCAGCAGCCTGACTAGCGGTCAGACCGGGGAGCTGTTTTTT

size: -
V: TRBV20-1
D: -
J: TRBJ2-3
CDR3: CSAWSSESTDTQYF
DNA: TGCAGTGCTTGGTCCTCCGAATCTACAGATACGCAGTATTTT

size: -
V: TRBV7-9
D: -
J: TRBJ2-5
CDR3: CASSLDPGWRETQYF
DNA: TGTGCCAGCAGCTTAGATCCAGGGTGGCGGGAGACCCAGTACTTC

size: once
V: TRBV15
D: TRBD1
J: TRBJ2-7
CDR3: CATSRTWDSPQYF
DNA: TGTGCCACCAGCAGAACATGGGACAGCCCTCAGTACTTC

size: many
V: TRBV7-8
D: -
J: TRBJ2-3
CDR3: CASSLALVTQYF
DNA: TGTGCCAGCAGCTTAGCGTTAGTTACGCAGTATTTT

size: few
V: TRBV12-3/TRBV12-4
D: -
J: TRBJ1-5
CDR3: CASSPWEGEPQHF
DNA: TGTGCCAGCAGCCCCTGGGAGGGGGAGCCCCAGCATTTT

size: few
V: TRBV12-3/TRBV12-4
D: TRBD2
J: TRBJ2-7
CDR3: CASTISTGGSYEQYF
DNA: TGTGCCAGCACCATTTCTACGGGGGGGTCCTACGAGCAGTACTTC

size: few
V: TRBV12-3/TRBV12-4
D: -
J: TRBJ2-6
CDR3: CASSLEGTGANVLTF
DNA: TGTGCCAGCAGTTTAGAAGGAACTGGGGCCAACGTCCTGACTTTC

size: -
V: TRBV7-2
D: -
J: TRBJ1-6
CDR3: CASSPQISYNSPLHF
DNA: TGTGCCAGCAGCCCTCAGATCTCCTATAATTCACCCCTCCACTTT

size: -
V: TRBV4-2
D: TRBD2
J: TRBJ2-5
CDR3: CASSQDTAGGAQETQYF
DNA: TGTGCCAGCAGCCAAGATACGGCGGGGGGGGCCCAAGAGACCCAGTACTTC

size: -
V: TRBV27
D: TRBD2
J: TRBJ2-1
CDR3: CASSFLGRGAKNEQFF
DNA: TGTGCCAGCAGTTTCCTAGGGCGGGGGGCCAAAAATGAGCAGTTCTTC

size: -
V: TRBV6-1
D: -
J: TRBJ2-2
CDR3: CASTIAPGRALLHSTNTGELFF
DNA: TGTGCCAGCACAATAGCCCCCGGCAGGGCGCTTCTACACTCTACAAACACCGGGGAGCTGTTTTTT